This TCR beta chain was recovered during a study of early T cells in non-severe SARS-CoV-2 infection. Overall study: RNA in bulk from unsorted whole blood was sequenced, and chains were unpaired. General study findings and limits: Private and CD4 specificities were missed by VDJdb matching, skewed to anti-spike CD8.

This clonotype was observed a handful of times. Its antigen remains unknown. Attachment of unique molecular identifiers was made to individual cDNA molecules. TCRdb reanalysed the 5' RACE reads using MiXCR and keeps one entry per CDR3 protein. The sample carries 20,000 to 30,000 distinct CDR3 sequences, 3.5% to 5.5% recorded once. CDR3 length: 16 amino acids. Unmatched junction bases numbered 10, after V lost 2 bases and J lost 6 bases. This rearrangement joins TRBV12-3 or TRBV12-4 to TRBJ2-7; 10 bases align to TRBD1. The TCR sequence derives from an adult who was a healthcare worker with PCR-confirmed SARS-CoV-2 infection or an uninfected control (not recorded which). What was sequenced was whole blood. This CDR3 is CASSLRGGDRGGEQYF. The CDR3 nucleotides read TGTGCCAGCAGTTTAAGAGGTGGGGACAGGGGAGGCGAGCAGTACTTC.